A single sample gave rise to the 23 T cell receptor beta chains below, sequenced in a study of vaccination effects on CD4 cells after COVID-19. Produced via immunoSEQ multiplex PCR; TCRdb's table is partial and in-frame only. The profile shows approximately 46,000 clones, roughly four fifths of them singletons. Their specific antigens are unknown. Culture proceeded for nine to eleven days, and CD4+ T cells were then isolated. The material was CD4+ T cells from PBMCs cultured without peptide, obtained before COVID-19 vaccination. These receptors all stem from a human donor who had a prior SARS-CoV-2 infection.

This chain connects TRBV27 to TRBJ2-3; the D is unclear. The CDR3 has 14 residues. With 2 bases removed from V and 2 bases from J, the gap between germline ends came to 8 bases. CDR1 is MNHEY and CDR2 is SMNVEV in the germline V gene (reference sequence). CDR3 amino acids: CASSLDVYTDTQYF. CDR3 coding DNA: TGTGCCAGCAGTTTAGATGTTTACACAGATACGCAGTATTTT.

The chain links TRBV12-3 or TRBV12-4 to TRBJ2-3, with unresolved D. This CDR3 contains 12 residues. V lost 6 bases and J lost 0, with 4 bases in between. CDR3 sequence reads: CASRTSTDTQYF. The CDR3 region has the DNA TGTGCCAGCAGGACGAGCACAGATACGCAGTATTTT.

This clone was picked up one time. This chain connects TRBV6-5 to TRBJ1-2; D possibly corresponds to TRBD1 (6 bases). V lost 2 bases, J lost 7 bases, and 20 bases lay in between. The V gene's germline CDR1 is MNHEY and CDR2 SVGAGI. The CDR3 length is 16 residues. This CDR3 reads CASSYPQPWGAFGYTF. The CDR3, as DNA: TGTGCCAGCAGTTACCCACAGCCATGGGGGGCATTTGGCTACACCTTC.

The V call is TRBV6-2 or TRBV6-3, the J call TRBJ1-2; 7 bases match TRBD1. CDR1 MNHEY and CDR2 SVGEGT come from the germline V gene. The CDR3 contains 13 residues. With 2 bases clipped from V and 6 bases from J, the junction kept 3 bases outside the gene matches. CDR3 region: CASSYPGTDGYTF. CDR3 nucleotide sequence: TGTGCCAGCAGTTACCCGGGGACAGATGGCTACACCTTC.

This clone was detected a few times. The chain employs TRBV21-1 and TRBJ2-7; no check of the table's D call, TRBD2, against the DNA was made. TRBV21-1 is deemed a pseudogene. This CDR3 is 17 amino acids long. The CDR3 sequence: CASSCAIQREGTYEQYF. The CDR3 DNA reads TGTGCCAGCAGCTGTGCCATTCAGCGGGAGGGTACCTACGAGCAGTACTTC.

The chain uses TRBV7-9 and TRBJ2-1, with D maybe TRBD2 (6 bases). V lost 5 bases and J 7 bases, leaving 9 bases between the germline ends. The V gene's germline CDR1 is SEHNR and CDR2 FQNEAQ (reference sequence). The CDR3 has 12 residues. CDR3 coding DNA: TGTGCCAGCAGCCGAAGCGGGAATGAGCAGTTCTTC. The encoded protein is CASSRSGNEQFF.

The chain has TRBV18 and TRBJ1-1; TRBD1 might be the D (6 bases). Germline loops: CDR1 KGHSH, CDR2 LQKENI. Trimming removed 2 bases from V and 0 bases from J, with 16 bases in between. The CDR3 has 17 amino acids. The CDR3 spells CASSPWVSQGMNTEAFF. The CDR3 nucleotides read TGTGCCAGCTCACCATGGGTCTCACAGGGTATGAACACTGAAGCTTTCTTT.

The chain's CDR3 is CASSARLSSGNTIYF. The CDR3 region has the DNA TGTGCCAGCAGTGCCCGACTGAGCTCTGGAAACACCATATATTTT. The V gene is TRBV2, the J gene TRBJ1-3; no clear D gene. Trimming shortened V by 4 bases and J by 0 bases, and 10 bases separated the two germline ends. This CDR3 comprises 15 residues. Germline V lookup: CDR1 SNHLY, CDR2 FYNNEI.

The chain combines TRBV7-6 with TRBJ2-5, with TRBD2 identical over 7 bases. This CDR3 region has 16 residues. Germline trimming cut 1 base from V and 1 base from J; bases unmatched to any gene: 6. Germline CDR1 is SGHVS and CDR2 is FNYEAQ. CDR3 protein: CASSLVWSSGQETQYF. CDR3 DNA sequence: TGTGCCAGCAGCTTAGTGTGGTCTAGCGGCCAAGAGACCCAGTACTTC. Looking up the rest from reference TRBV7-6 and TRBJ2-5 gives the full variable domain: GAGVSQSPRYKVTKRGQDVALRCDPISGHVSLYWYRQALGQGPEFLTYFNYEAQQDKSGLPNDRFSAERPEGSISTLTIQRTEQRDSAMYRCASSLVWSSGQETQYFGPGTRLLVL.

This clone has just one count. The chain joins TRBV29-1 to TRBJ1-1; TRBD1 agrees at 9 bases. After removal of 6 bases from V and 4 bases from J, the junction contained 6 bases not matched to a gene. This CDR3 has 13 residues. The germline V gene has CDR1 SQVTM and CDR2 ANQGSEA. This CDR3 is CSVRDRVGTEAFF. The CDR3 bases are TGCAGCGTCCGGGACAGGGTTGGCACTGAAGCTTTCTTT.

This chain uses TRBV6-5 with TRBJ1-1; no definite D call. The CDR3 loop spans 13 amino acids. V gave up 5 bases and J gave up 9 bases, with 16 bases separating them. Germline CDR1 MNHEY, CDR2 SVGAGI. The CDR3 DNA reads TGTGCCAGCAGTCCCCTGTTGGTTGGAAAAGCTTTCTTT. Protein product: CASSPLLVGKAFF.

This clone was seen a handful of times. The chain recombines TRBV2 with TRBJ2-6; either TRBD1 or TRBD2 may fit D (5 bases each). CDR3 length equals 19 residues. The V gene's germline CDR1 is SNHLY and CDR2 FYNNEI. Trimming shortened V by 0 bases and J by 0 bases, and 15 bases separated the two germline ends. The CDR3 reads CASSEALGTAASGANVLTF. CDR3 DNA sequence: TGTGCCAGCAGTGAAGCGCTTGGGACCGCGGCCTCTGGGGCCAACGTCCTGACTTTC.

The genes are TRBV2 and TRBJ2-1; 11 bases align to TRBD2. This CDR3 comprises 16 residues. V gave up 2 bases and J gave up 7 bases; unmatched junction bases: 7. Germline CDR1 SNHLY, CDR2 FYNNEI. This chain's CDR3 is CASSEHSGGALNEQFF. In nucleotides, the CDR3 is TGTGCCAGCAGTGAACATAGCGGGGGGGCGTTGAATGAGCAGTTCTTC.

This clone has more than one count but fewer than ten. The V call is TRBV7-2, the J call TRBJ1-4; D not resolved. V gave up 5 bases and J gave up 5 bases, with 12 bases separating them. The germline CDR1 and CDR2 sequences are SGHTA and FQGNSA. The CDR3 length is 14 residues. The CDR3 here is CASSLMGSNEKLFF. CDR3 sequence (DNA): TGTGCCAGCAGCCTAATGGGCTCCAATGAAAAACTGTTTTTT.

V is TRBV19 and J is TRBJ2-5, with 10 bases matching TRBD2. The CDR3 spans 15 residues. V gave up 2 bases and J gave up 4 bases; unmatched junction bases: 4. CDR1 is LNHDA and CDR2 is SQIVND in the germline V gene (reference sequence). The CDR3 coding sequence is TGTGCCAGTAGTATACAGCGGGGGGGCCTAGAGACCCAGTACTTC. This encodes CASSIQRGGLETQYF. The whole variable domain, filled in from reference TRBV19 and TRBJ2-5, reads DGGITQSPKYLFRKEGQNVTLSCEQNLNHDAMYWYRQDPGQGLRLIYYSQIVNDFQKGDIAEGYSVSREKKESFPLTVTSAQKNPTAFYLCASSIQRGGLETQYFGPGTRLLVL.

This clone was counted a single time. This chain connects TRBV2 to TRBJ1-5; D is unresolved. V was pared by 4 bases and J by 6 bases, with 13 bases between. The V gene's germline CDR1 is SNHLY and CDR2 FYNNEI. This CDR3 region has 14 residues. The CDR3: CASSVSSGFQPQHF. The DNA for the CDR3 is TGTGCCAGCAGTGTTTCGTCGGGGTTTCAGCCCCAGCATTTT.

The V call is TRBV5-4, the J call TRBJ2-5; D is possibly TRBD1 (6 bases). This CDR3 is built from 15 residues. The germline gives CDR1 SGHNT, CDR2 YYREEE (reference sequence). Trimming took 4 bases from V and 4 from J, leaving 17 bases between them. The CDR3, as DNA: TGTGCCAGCAGCGCGAAACAGGGCCGGGGAGAGACCCAGTACTTC. As protein: CASSAKQGRGETQYF.

The rearrangement links TRBV5-1 to TRBJ1-1, with D possibly TRBD1 on 6 matching bases. V was clipped by 0 bases and J by 6 bases, with 18 bases between them. Germline CDR1 and CDR2: SGHRS and YFSETQ. This CDR3 is 16 amino acids long. The CDR3 DNA follows: TGCGCCAGCAGCTTGGAGGGAGGGGGGCATGTCGCTGAAGCTTTCTTT. It encodes CASSLEGGGHVAEAFF.

The chain uses TRBV19 and TRBJ1-2; maybe TRBD1 (6 bases). V was clipped by 7 bases and J by 10 bases, with 16 bases between them. Germline V gene sequence: CDR1 LNHDA, CDR2 SQIVND (reference sequence). The CDR3 loop spans 12 amino acids. The CDR3 spells CASTYDRLDYTF. The CDR3 coding sequence is TGTGCCAGTACCTACGACAGGCTTGACTACACCTTC.

This clone was picked up a small number of times. V usage is TRBV20-1 and J usage is TRBJ1-3; D is unresolved. Germline loops: CDR1 DFQATT, CDR2 SNEGSKA (reference sequence). CDR3 size: 13 residues. V lost 3 bases and J lost 2, with 8 bases in between. In DNA form, the CDR3 reads TGCAGTGCTAGTCCAGCCGCTGGAAACACCATATATTTT. Protein product: CSASPAAGNTIYF.

The table lists this clone with a few counts. The chain recombines TRBV7-3 with TRBJ2-1; TRBD2 is a possible D gene (6 bases). CDR1 and CDR2 from the germline V gene are SGHTA and FQGTGA. This CDR3 is 15 amino acids long. The V and J ends lost 0 bases and 2 bases respectively, with 8 bases between them. The CDR3 is CASSLTRTTYNEQFF. Written as DNA, the CDR3 is TGTGCCAGCAGCTTAACTCGGACTACCTACAATGAGCAGTTCTTC.

V is TRBV6-1 and J is TRBJ1-5; D uncertain. V lost 4 bases, J lost 0 bases, and 13 bases lay in between. The CDR3 runs to 16 residues. Germline V gene sequence: CDR1 MNHNS, CDR2 SASEGT. The CDR3 here is CASSVSLIRSNQPQHF. CDR3 DNA: TGTGCCAGCAGTGTTTCGCTTATACGTAGCAATCAGCCCCAGCATTTT.

This clone occurred a few times. The CDR3 DNA reads TGTGCCAGCACATTCGAGGTAAGGGGCTTAGCCAAAAACATTCAGTACTTC. It translates to CASTFEVRGLAKNIQYF. The V and J genes are TRBV21-1 and TRBJ2-4; no DNA check was done on the table's D call, TRBD1. TRBV21-1 corresponds to a pseudogene. The CDR3 consists of 17 residues.